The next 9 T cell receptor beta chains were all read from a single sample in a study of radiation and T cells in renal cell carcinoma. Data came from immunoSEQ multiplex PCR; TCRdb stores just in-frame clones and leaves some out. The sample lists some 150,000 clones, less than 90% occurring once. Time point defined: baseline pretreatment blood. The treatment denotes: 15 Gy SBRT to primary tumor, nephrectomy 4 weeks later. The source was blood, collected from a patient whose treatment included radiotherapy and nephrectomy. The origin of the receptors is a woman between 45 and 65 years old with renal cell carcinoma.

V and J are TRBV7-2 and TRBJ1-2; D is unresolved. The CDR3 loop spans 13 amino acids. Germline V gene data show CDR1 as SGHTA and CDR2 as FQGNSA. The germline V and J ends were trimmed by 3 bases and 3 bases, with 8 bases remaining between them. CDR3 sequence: CASSLLGDYGYTF. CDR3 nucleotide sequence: TGTGCCAGCAGCTTGCTAGGTGACTATGGCTACACCTTC.

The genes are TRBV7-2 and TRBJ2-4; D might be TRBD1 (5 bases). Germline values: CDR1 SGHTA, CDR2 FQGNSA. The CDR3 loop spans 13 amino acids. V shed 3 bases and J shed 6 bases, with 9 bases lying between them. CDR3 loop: CASSFQGGNIQYF. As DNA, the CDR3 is TGTGCCAGCAGCTTCCAGGGTGGAAACATTCAGTACTTC.

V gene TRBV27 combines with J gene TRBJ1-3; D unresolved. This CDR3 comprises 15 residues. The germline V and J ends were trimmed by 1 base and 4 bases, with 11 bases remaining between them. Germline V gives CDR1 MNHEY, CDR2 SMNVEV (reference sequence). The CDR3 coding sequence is TGTGCCAGCAGTTTATTTTGGGGTGACGGAAACACCATATATTTT. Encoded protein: CASSLFWGDGNTIYF.

The CDR3 DNA follows: TGTGCCAGCAGCGCCCTCCCTGTTTCTGGGGCCAACGTCCTGACTTTC. It is translated as CASSALPVSGANVLTF. The rearrangement links TRBV5-6 to TRBJ2-6; D gene unclear. The CDR3 has 16 amino acids. In germline, CDR1 is SGHDT, CDR2 YYEEEE. V lost 4 bases, J lost 1 base, and 12 bases lay in between.

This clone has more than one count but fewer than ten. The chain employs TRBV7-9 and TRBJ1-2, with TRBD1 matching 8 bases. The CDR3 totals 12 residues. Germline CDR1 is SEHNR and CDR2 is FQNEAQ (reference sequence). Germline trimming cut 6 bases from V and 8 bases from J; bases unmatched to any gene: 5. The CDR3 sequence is CASRTGGNGYTF. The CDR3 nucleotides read TGTGCCAGCAGAACAGGGGGAAACGGCTACACCTTC.

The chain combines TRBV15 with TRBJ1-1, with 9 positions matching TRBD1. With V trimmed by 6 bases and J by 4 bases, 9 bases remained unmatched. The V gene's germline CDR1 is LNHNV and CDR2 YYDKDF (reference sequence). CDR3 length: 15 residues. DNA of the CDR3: TGTGCCACCAGTCCAACAGGGGGCAGCCGCACTGAAGCTTTCTTT. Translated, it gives CATSPTGGSRTEAFF.

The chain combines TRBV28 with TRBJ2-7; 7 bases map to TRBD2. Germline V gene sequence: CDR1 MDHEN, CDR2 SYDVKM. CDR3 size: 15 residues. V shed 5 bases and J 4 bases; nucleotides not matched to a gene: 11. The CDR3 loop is CASSPGGAEVYEQYF. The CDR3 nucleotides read TGTGCCAGCAGTCCGGGGGGAGCGGAGGTTTACGAGCAGTACTTC.

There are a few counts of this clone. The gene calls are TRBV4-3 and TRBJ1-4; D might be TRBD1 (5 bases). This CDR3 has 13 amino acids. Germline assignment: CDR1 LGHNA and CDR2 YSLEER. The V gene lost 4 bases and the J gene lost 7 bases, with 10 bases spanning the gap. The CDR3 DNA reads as TGCGCCAGCAGCCCCTTGGGGGGTGAAAAACTGTTTTTT. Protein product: CASSPLGGEKLFF.

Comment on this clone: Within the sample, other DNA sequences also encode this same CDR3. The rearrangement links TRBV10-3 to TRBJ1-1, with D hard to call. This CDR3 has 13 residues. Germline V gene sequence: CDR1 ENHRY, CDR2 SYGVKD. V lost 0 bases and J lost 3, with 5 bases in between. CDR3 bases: TGTGCCATCAGTGAGTCGAGAGACACTGAAGCTTTCTTT. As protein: CAISESRDTEAFF.